This T cell receptor beta chain stems from a study of a mutant IDH1 vaccine in newly diagnosed glioma. Study-wide context: Prior therapy was radiotherapy, temozolomide, or both; most received both.

TCRdb keeps only in-frame clones here, not all; method: immunoSEQ multiplex PCR. The data contain 40,000 to 55,000 clones, approximately 79% of them seen just once; the ten biggest clones take up 5.5% to 8.5%. In regard to this clone: The antigen is undetermined.

Germline V gives CDR1 SGHTS, CDR2 YDEGEE. V trimming: 4 bases; J trimming: 6 bases; junction bases outside the gene matches: 7. The CDR3 runs to 13 residues. As for time point: week 35, safety follow-up. Every vaccination contained 300 ug of the mutant IDH1 20-mer peptide and was paired with topical imiquimod. The TCR comes from a middle-aged man with glioma. V gene TRBV5-8 combines with J gene TRBJ2-7; TRBD1 aligns across 7 bases. Here the sequenced sample was PBMCs, taken from a glioma patient whose treatment included an IDH1 peptide vaccine. DNA of the CDR3: TGTGCCAGCAGCCGCCGACAGGGTACCGAGCAGTACTTC. It encodes CASSRRQGTEQYF.